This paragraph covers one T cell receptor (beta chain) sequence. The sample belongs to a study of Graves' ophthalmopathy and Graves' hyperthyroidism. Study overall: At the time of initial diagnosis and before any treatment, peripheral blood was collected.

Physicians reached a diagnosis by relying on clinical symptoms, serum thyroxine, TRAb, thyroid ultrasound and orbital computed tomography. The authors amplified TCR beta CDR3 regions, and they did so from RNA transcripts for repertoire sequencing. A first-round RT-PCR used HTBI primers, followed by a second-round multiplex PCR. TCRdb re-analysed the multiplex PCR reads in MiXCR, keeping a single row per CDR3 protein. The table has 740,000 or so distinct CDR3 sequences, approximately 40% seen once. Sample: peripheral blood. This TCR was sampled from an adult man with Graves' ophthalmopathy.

CDR3 residues: CATVRTDTQYF. As DNA, the CDR3 is TGTGCCACGGTACGGACAGATACGCAGTATTTT. This chain connects TRBV7-9 to TRBJ2-3, with D unclear. Trimming took off 10 bases at V and 3 bases at J, with 8 bases between the two ends. CDR3 length: 11 residues. In germline, CDR1 is SEHNR, CDR2 FQNEAQ (reference sequence).